One and the same sample provided the 20 T cell receptor beta chains below, sequenced in a study of blood T cells in healthy people across ages. A J-beta primer mix and a sample-barcoded 5' primer were used in a second PCR of roughly 6 to 12 cycles. TCRdb ran MiXCR on the 5' RACE reads and lists one entry per CDR3 protein. The top ten clones hold approximately 2.1% of a sample with roughly 2 million distinct CDR3 sequences, around 48% of them seen once. The sequencing sample was made of blood. Receptors originate from a woman between 35 and 50 years old in good health.

The rearrangement links TRBV20-1 to TRBJ1-1; TRBD1 matches 10 bases. The V segment lost 0 bases and the J segment 0 bases; nucleotides outside the gene matches: 4. This CDR3 region has 16 residues. Germline CDR1 and CDR2: DFQATT and SNEGSKA (reference sequence). The chain's CDR3 is CSARERDRGMNTEAFF. Here the CDR3 DNA reads TGCAGTGCTAGAGAGCGGGACAGGGGCATGAACACTGAAGCTTTCTTT.

About this clonotype: The junction differs from germline at one of its ends, possibly a read error. The rearrangement links TRBV28 to TRBJ2-3; D is unresolved. Germline V lookup: CDR1 MDHEN, CDR2 SYDVKM. CDR3 length: 15 amino acids. CDR3 amino acids: CANSLSPLSTDTQYF. The CDR3 DNA reads TGTGCCAACAGTTTATCCCCCCTTAGCACAGATACGCAGTATTTT.

V and J are TRBV11-2 and TRBJ2-5, with no clear D. The V end lost 3 bases, the J end lost 5 bases, and 10 bases lay between the germline ends. The CDR3 runs 13 residues. Germline V gene sequence: CDR1 SGHAT, CDR2 FQNNGV. The CDR3 DNA reads TGTGCCAGCAGCTTCAGTGGTATTGAGACCCAGTACTTC. It specifies CASSFSGIETQYF.

The rearrangement links TRBV7-3 to TRBJ1-1; D is possibly TRBD1 (5 bases). Germline CDR1 and CDR2: SGHTA and FQGTGA. CDR3 length: 15 residues. Trimming removed 5 bases at V and 1 base at J, with 14 bases between. The CDR3 loop reads CASSPIARANTEAFF. The CDR3 coding sequence is TGTGCCAGCAGCCCTATAGCCAGGGCGAACACTGAAGCTTTCTTT.

This chain connects TRBV20-1 to TRBJ1-2; maybe TRBD1 (6 bases). Germline V gene data show CDR1 as DFQATT and CDR2 as SNEGSKA (reference sequence). Trimming left V 3 bases short and J 0 bases short, with 14 bases between. The CDR3 is 15 amino acids. The CDR3 spells CSARGRDTANYGYTF. In nucleotides, the CDR3 is TGCAGTGCTAGGGGGAGGGACACCGCTAACTATGGCTACACCTTC.

The chain uses TRBV7-2 and TRBJ1-2, with 7 bases fitting TRBD1. CDR1 and CDR2 from the germline V gene are SGHTA and FQGNSA. The trim removed 5 bases at V and 3 bases at J, leaving 6 bases unmatched. This CDR3 comprises 14 residues. The CDR3 sequence: CASSQTGKDYGYTF. As DNA, the CDR3 is TGTGCCAGCAGCCAGACAGGGAAGGACTATGGCTACACCTTC. The full variable domain, in which reference TRBV7-2 and TRBJ1-2 provide the parts outside the CDR3, is GAGVSQSPSNKVTEKGKDVELRCDPISGHTALYWYRQSLGQGLEFLIYFQGNSAPDKSGLPSDRFSAERTGGSVSTLTIQRTQQEDSAVYLCASSQTGKDYGYTFGSGTRLTVV.

This clonotype appeared a few times. V is TRBV28 and J is TRBJ2-5; maybe TRBD1 (6 bases). V dropped 5 bases and J dropped 3 bases, with 13 bases sitting between them. Germline assignment: CDR1 MDHEN and CDR2 SYDVKM. CDR3 length: 14 residues. This CDR3 is CASSEGHSEETQYF. As DNA, the CDR3 is TGTGCCAGCAGTGAGGGACATAGCGAAGAGACCCAGTACTTC.

The chain has TRBV3-1 and TRBJ2-2, with D unclear. The CDR3 loop spans 12 amino acids. Trimming cost V 4 bases and J 8 bases, with 8 bases left between them. CDR1 is LGHDT, CDR2 YNNKEL, per germline (reference sequence). This CDR3 reads CASSPRIGELFF. CDR3 DNA sequence: TGTGCCAGCAGCCCTAGAATTGGGGAGCTGTTTTTT.

The CDR3 region is CASSSDRVLTYEQYF. The DNA of the CDR3 is TGCGCCAGCAGCTCCGACAGGGTGCTCACCTACGAGCAGTACTTC. The chain joins TRBV5-1 to TRBJ2-7; 7 bases are a match to TRBD1. CDR1 is SGHRS, CDR2 YFSETQ, per germline. The J segment lost 2 bases and the V segment lost 3 bases, leaving 8 bases of the junction unmatched. The CDR3 runs 15 residues.

V is TRBV6-1 and J is TRBJ2-7; D is perhaps TRBD2 (7 bases). V lost 7 bases and J 4 bases, leaving 17 bases between the germline ends. Germline values: CDR1 MNHNS, CDR2 SASEGT. CDR3 length: 14 amino acids. Written as DNA, the CDR3 is TGTGCCAGCAAAAAGCGGGACAAGGAGTACGAGCAGTACTTC. This sequence encodes CASKKRDKEYEQYF.

This clonotype was detected only a few times. The V call is TRBV15, the J call TRBJ2-4, with 11 bases aligning to TRBD2. The DNA end is more similar to TRBJ2-5, so the J call may be wrong. The V gene's germline CDR1 is LNHNV and CDR2 YYDKDF (reference sequence). This CDR3 contains 17 residues. DNA for the CDR3: TGTGCCACCAGCAGAGATCTAGGACTAGCGGGTATGGAGACCCAGTACTTC. Translating gives CATSRDLGLAGMETQYF.

In this sample, this clonotype turned up a few times. CDR3 nucleotide sequence: TGTGCCAGCAGCCCCGACAGGGTTCAGTACTTC. Its translation: CASSPDRVQYF. V and J are TRBV11-2 and TRBJ2-4; 7 nucleotides line up with TRBD1. The CDR3 has 11 residues. The V gene's germline CDR1 is SGHAT and CDR2 FQNNGV. Trimming took 5 bases from V and 11 from J; bases not matched to a gene: 3.

V usage is TRBV6-6 and J usage is TRBJ1-6; 7 positions match TRBD1. The CDR3 is 15 residues long. Germline values: CDR1 MNHNY, CDR2 SVGAGI (reference sequence). V was clipped by 2 bases and J by 6 bases; unmatched bases: 4. The CDR3 here is CASSYDRESNSPLHF. In DNA, the CDR3 is TGTGCCAGCAGTTACGACAGGGAAAGTAATTCACCCCTCCACTTT.

In the case of this clonotype: With a much larger clone just one base away, this may be a read error. The chain employs TRBV9 and TRBJ2-5; D is unclear. Germline V gives CDR1 SGDLS, CDR2 YYNGEE. The CDR3 covers 12 residues. The V end was cut by 5 bases, the J end by 5 bases, with 10 bases between. The CDR3 DNA reads as TGTGCCAGCAGTTTCCAGAGGGAGACCCAGTACTTC. Translating gives CASSFQRETQYF. Looking up the rest from reference TRBV9 and TRBJ2-5 gives the full variable domain: DSGVTQTPKHLITATGQRVTLRCSPRSGDLSVYWYQQSLDQGLQFLIQYYNGEERAKGNILERFSAQQFPDLHSELNLSSLELGDSALYFCASSFQRETQYFGPGTRLLVL.

This clonotype was recorded once. V gene TRBV20-1 combines with J gene TRBJ2-3, with TRBD1 as a possible D gene (5 bases). Germline values: CDR1 DFQATT, CDR2 SNEGSKA (reference sequence). V was shortened by 6 bases and J by 2 bases, with 12 bases between the two germline ends. The length of the CDR3 is 13 residues. For the CDR3, the DNA is TGCAGTGCCCAGGGCCCTTACACAGATACGCAGTATTTT. It is translated as CSAQGPYTDTQYF.

This clonotype showed up just a few times. The chain recombines TRBV29-1 with TRBJ1-1; a weak D match, TRBD1 (5 bases). Looked up from germline, CDR1 is SQVTM and CDR2 is ANQGSEA. The CDR3 spans 12 residues. The V end was cut by 4 bases, the J end by 0 bases, with 6 bases between. The CDR3 DNA sequence: TGCAGCGTTGGACAGATGAACACTGAAGCTTTCTTT. Protein product: CSVGQMNTEAFF.

The gene calls are TRBV2 and TRBJ2-1; D call uncertain. Germline CDR1 is SNHLY and CDR2 is FYNNEI. Deletions cut 6 bases from V and 10 bases from J, with 16 bases between. The CDR3 covers 13 residues. The CDR3 DNA follows: TGTGCCAGCAGAAGGCCAGAGAGCTACGAGCAGTTCTTC. Encoded protein: CASRRPESYEQFF.

The chain recombines TRBV28 with TRBJ1-1; possible D gene TRBD1, 5 bases. There are 15 residues in the CDR3. Trimming stripped 2 bases from V and 0 bases from J, with 10 bases between. Looked up from germline, CDR1 is MDHEN and CDR2 is SYDVKM. Here the CDR3 reads CASSLIQVMNTEAFF. The CDR3 bases are TGTGCCAGCAGTTTAATACAGGTCATGAACACTGAAGCTTTCTTT.

This clonotype was seen many times. The V call is TRBV4-3, the J call TRBJ2-3; weak D call: TRBD1 (5 bases). This CDR3 spans 16 amino acids. V lost 1 base and J 2 bases, leaving 13 bases between the germline ends. Germline CDR1 is LGHNA and CDR2 is YSLEER. The CDR3 DNA reads as TGCGCCAGCAGCCAAGGGGCCATGGGGCCCACAGATACGCAGTATTTT. Protein product: CASSQGAMGPTDTQYF.

The J gene is TRBJ1-2, the V gene TRBV10-3; D unresolved. Germline-derived CDR1 and CDR2 are ENHRY and SYGVKD. The length of the CDR3 is 14 residues. The V end was cut by 4 bases, the J end by 4 bases, with 13 bases between. CDR3 in DNA: TGTGCCATCAGTGGCGGAGAGGCGGTCTATGGCTACACCTTC. It translates to CAISGGEAVYGYTF.